This entry lists 15 T cell receptor beta chains sequenced from one sample in a study of blood T cell repertoires in COVID-19 (dated by TCRdb to 2020 to 2021). The protocol used for the library was the immunoSEQ multiplex PCR assay. TCRdb mirrors the immuneACCESS table, restricted to in-frame sequences. Some clones are absent from its copies; in checked studies, under half trace to an unresolved V gene, and the reason for the others is unknown. Within this sample are about 130,000 clones, with around 86% of them counted one time only. Together, the top ten hold roughly a quarter of the sample. The sequenced sample consisted of peripheral blood. Receptor source: a woman of 80 years or more with acute or convalescent COVID-19.

V is TRBV6-6 and J is TRBJ1-6; D unresolved. The CDR3 sequence is 13 residues long. Trimming took 4 bases from V and 8 from J, leaving 9 bases between them. From germline, CDR1 is MNHNY and CDR2 SVGAGI (reference sequence). The CDR3 nucleotides read TGTGCCAGCAGTTCTCCGGAGGATTCACCCCTCCACTTT. Amino acids: CASSSPEDSPLHF.

This clone occurred a few times. The rearrangement links TRBV18 to TRBJ1-6; possibly TRBD1 for D (6 bases). The germline V gene has CDR1 KGHSH and CDR2 LQKENI. V lost 4 bases and J lost 8, with 9 bases in between. The CDR3 consists of 13 residues. This CDR3 reads CASSQGGDSPLHF. CDR3 DNA sequence: TGTGCCAGCTCACAGGGGGGGGATTCACCCCTCCACTTT.

V and J are TRBV29-1 and TRBJ1-5; D is undetermined. There are 12 residues in the CDR3. V was pared by 4 bases and J by 9 bases, with 13 bases between. Germline assignment: CDR1 SQVTM and CDR2 ANQGSEA. In nucleotides, the CDR3 is TGCAGCGTTGGCCAGGTACGGGGGCCCCAGCATTTT. It codes for CSVGQVRGPQHF.

The CDR3 bases are TGTGCCAGCAGCTCCGGGACAGGTCTTTATAATTCACCCCTCCACTTT. Protein product: CASSSGTGLYNSPLHF. The chain couples TRBV7-9 to TRBJ1-6; 8 nucleotides agree with TRBD1. Losses at the gene ends were 4 bases for V and 4 bases for J; bases not matched to a gene: 6. The length of the CDR3 is 16 residues. CDR1 and CDR2 (germline): SEHNR, FQNEAQ (reference sequence).

This clone was detected only a few times. Other DNA sequences in the sample encode the same CDR3. The rearrangement links TRBV5-1 to TRBJ1-1; D is possibly TRBD1 (6 bases). The V end lost 3 bases, the J end lost 2 bases, and 11 bases lay between the germline ends. There are 14 residues in the CDR3. CDR1 and CDR2 (germline): SGHRS, YFSETQ. The CDR3 nucleotides read TGCGCCAGCAGCTCCCAACAGGGCAACACTGAAGCTTTCTTT. This sequence encodes CASSSQQGNTEAFF.

The DNA for the CDR3 is TGTGCCAGCAGTTCCAACACCAATCAGCCCCAGCATTTT. The encoded protein is CASSSNTNQPQHF. The V and J genes are TRBV6-5 and TRBJ1-5; D gene uncertain. Trimming removed 4 bases from V and 3 bases from J, with 7 bases in between. CDR3 size: 13 residues. Germline CDR1 is MNHEY and CDR2 is SVGAGI.

As to this clone: In the same sample, other DNA sequences code for this CDR3. This chain connects TRBV12-3 or TRBV12-4 to TRBJ1-2; tentative D call: TRBD1 (5 bases). CDR3 size: 13 residues. The V end was cut by 2 bases, the J end by 4 bases, with 8 bases between. The CDR3 region has the DNA TGTGCCAGCAGTTTACAGGGTCCCTATGGCTACACCTTC. Translated, it gives CASSLQGPYGYTF.

The chain employs TRBV3-1 (or the pseudogene TRBV3-2) and TRBJ1-1, with TRBD1 matching 8 bases. Germline CDR1 and CDR2: LGHDT and YNNKEL (reference sequence). CDR3 length: 13 amino acids. The trim removed 7 bases at V and 6 bases at J, leaving 7 bases unmatched. CDR3 amino acids: CASNQGAGSEAFF. In DNA form, the CDR3 reads TGTGCCAGCAACCAGGGGGCCGGCTCTGAAGCTTTCTTT.

The gene calls are TRBV2 and TRBJ2-7; possible D gene TRBD1, 6 bases. V was cut by 3 bases and J by 2 bases, with 11 bases left in between. The CDR3 has 14 residues. Germline CDR1 and CDR2: SNHLY and FYNNEI. The CDR3 DNA follows: TGTGCCAGCAGTGATTGGACAGCACCCTACGAGCAGTACGTC. Translation gives CASSDWTAPYEQYV.

This sequence joins TRBV9 and TRBJ1-6; D possibly corresponds to TRBD1 (5 bases). This CDR3 has 16 amino acids. The ends were cut back, 4 bases at V and 0 bases at J, with 11 bases in the middle. Germline V lookup: CDR1 SGDLS, CDR2 YYNGEE. In DNA, the CDR3 is TGTGCCAGCAGCTCAGACAGCAGCTCCTATAATTCACCCCTCCACTTT. Residues: CASSSDSSSYNSPLHF.

This chain joins TRBV6-1 and TRBJ1-2, with 9 bases identical to TRBD1. Germline V gene data show CDR1 as MNHNS and CDR2 as SASEGT. The CDR3 is 14 residues long. V was clipped by 3 bases and J by 8 bases; unmatched bases: 7. The CDR3 DNA reads as TGTGCCAGCAGTGACGGGACAGGGTTTTCCGGCTACACCTTC. Protein sequence: CASSDGTGFSGYTF.

The chain is built from TRBV19 and TRBJ1-2; D unclear. CDR3 length equals 11 residues. CDR1 is LNHDA and CDR2 is SQIVND in the germline V gene (reference sequence). V dropped 8 bases and J dropped 4 bases, with 8 bases sitting between them. This CDR3 reads CASSQRYGYTF. In DNA form, the CDR3 reads TGTGCCAGTTCACAACGCTATGGCTACACCTTC.

This chain connects TRBV4-1 to TRBJ1-1, with TRBD1 as a possible D gene (6 bases). The ends were cut back, 1 base at V and 1 base at J, with 16 bases in the middle. Germline V gene lookup returns CDR1 MGHRA and CDR2 YSYEKL. This CDR3 is 17 amino acids long. Here the CDR3 reads CASSQVTQGRRNTEAFF. CDR3 DNA sequence: TGCGCCAGCAGCCAAGTAACGCAGGGGCGACGGAACACTGAAGCTTTCTTT.

The V gene is TRBV5-6, the J gene TRBJ2-3, with D possibly TRBD1 on 6 matching bases. The CDR3 is 14 residues long. Germline V CDR1 and CDR2: SGHDT, YYEEEE. Trimming left V 2 bases short and J 2 bases short, with 9 bases between. In DNA, the CDR3 is TGTGCCAGCAGCTTAGGACAGACCACAGATACGCAGTATTTT. Residues: CASSLGQTTDTQYF.

The chain is built from TRBV7-2 and TRBJ2-5, with 8 bases identical to TRBD1. The CDR3 runs 15 residues. Germline CDR1 is SGHTA and CDR2 is FQGNSA. V lost 5 bases to trimming and J lost 5 bases; unmatched junction nucleotides: 10. CDR3 sequence: CASSAQGASGETQYF. The CDR3 coding sequence is TGTGCCAGCAGCGCCCAGGGGGCATCGGGGGAGACCCAGTACTTC.